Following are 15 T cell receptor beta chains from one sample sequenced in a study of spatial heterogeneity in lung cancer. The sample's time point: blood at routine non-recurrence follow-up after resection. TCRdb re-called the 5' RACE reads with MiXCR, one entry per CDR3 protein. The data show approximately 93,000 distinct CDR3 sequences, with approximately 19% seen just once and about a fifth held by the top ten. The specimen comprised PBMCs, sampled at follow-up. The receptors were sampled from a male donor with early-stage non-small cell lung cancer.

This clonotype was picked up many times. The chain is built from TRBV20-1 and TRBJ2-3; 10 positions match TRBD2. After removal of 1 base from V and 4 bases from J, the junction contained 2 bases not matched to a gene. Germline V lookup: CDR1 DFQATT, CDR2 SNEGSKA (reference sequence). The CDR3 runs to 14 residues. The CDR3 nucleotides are TGCAGTGCTAGAGCAGCGGGGGGGGCAGATACGCAGTATTTT. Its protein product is CSARAAGGADTQYF.

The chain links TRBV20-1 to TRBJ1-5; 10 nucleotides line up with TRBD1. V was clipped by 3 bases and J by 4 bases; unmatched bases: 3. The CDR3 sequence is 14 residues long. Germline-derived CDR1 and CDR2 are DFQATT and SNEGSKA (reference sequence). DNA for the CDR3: TGCAGTGCTAGGACAGGGGGCAGTAATCAGCCCCAGCATTTT. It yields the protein CSARTGGSNQPQHF.

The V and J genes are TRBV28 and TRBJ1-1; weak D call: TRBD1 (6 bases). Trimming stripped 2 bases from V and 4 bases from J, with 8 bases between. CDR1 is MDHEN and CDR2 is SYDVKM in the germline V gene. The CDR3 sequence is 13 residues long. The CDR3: CASSLTGSTEAFF. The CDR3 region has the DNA TGTGCCAGCAGTTTAACAGGGTCCACTGAAGCTTTCTTT. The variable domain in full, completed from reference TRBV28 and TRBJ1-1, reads DVKVTQSSRYLVKRTGEKVFLECVQDMDHENMFWYRQDPGLGLRLIYFSYDVKMKEKGDIPEGYSVSREKKERFSLILESASTNQTSMYLCASSLTGSTEAFFGQGTRLTVV.

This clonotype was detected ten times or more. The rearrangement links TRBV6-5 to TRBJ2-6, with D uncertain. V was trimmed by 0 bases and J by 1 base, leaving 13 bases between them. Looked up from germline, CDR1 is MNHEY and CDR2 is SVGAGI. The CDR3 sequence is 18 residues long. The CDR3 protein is CASSYSRSRRSGANVLTF. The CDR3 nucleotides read TGTGCCAGCAGTTACTCCCGTAGTCGGAGATCTGGGGCCAACGTCCTGACTTTC.

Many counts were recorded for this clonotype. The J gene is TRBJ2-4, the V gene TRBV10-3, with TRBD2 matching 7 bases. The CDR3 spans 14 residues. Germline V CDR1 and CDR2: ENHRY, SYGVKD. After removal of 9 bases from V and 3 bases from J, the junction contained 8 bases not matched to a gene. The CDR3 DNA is TGTGCCATAGCGGGCGGGGGAAGCAAAAACATTCAGTACTTC. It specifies CAIAGGGSKNIQYF.

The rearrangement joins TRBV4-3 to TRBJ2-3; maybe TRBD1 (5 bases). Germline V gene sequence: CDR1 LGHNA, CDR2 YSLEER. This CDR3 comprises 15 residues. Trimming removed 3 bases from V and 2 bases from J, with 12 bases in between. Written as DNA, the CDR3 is TGCGCCAGCAGCCATGGGGCAGTTAACACAGATACGCAGTATTTT. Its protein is CASSHGAVNTDTQYF.

CDR3: CASSAGGYNEQFF. The CDR3 DNA follows: TGTGCCAGCAGCGCAGGGGGCTACAATGAGCAGTTCTTC. The chain has TRBV9 and TRBJ2-1; 7 bases fit TRBD1. J was trimmed by 3 bases and V by 3 bases; bases with no gene match: 0. CDR1 and CDR2 (germline): SGDLS, YYNGEE. This CDR3 is 13 amino acids long.

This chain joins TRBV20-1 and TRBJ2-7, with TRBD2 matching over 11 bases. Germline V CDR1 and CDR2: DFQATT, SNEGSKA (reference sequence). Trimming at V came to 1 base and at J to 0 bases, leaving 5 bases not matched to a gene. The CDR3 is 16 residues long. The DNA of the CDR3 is TGCAGTGCTAGAGTTAGGACTAGCGGGCCCTCCTACGAGCAGTACTTC. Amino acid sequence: CSARVRTSGPSYEQYF.

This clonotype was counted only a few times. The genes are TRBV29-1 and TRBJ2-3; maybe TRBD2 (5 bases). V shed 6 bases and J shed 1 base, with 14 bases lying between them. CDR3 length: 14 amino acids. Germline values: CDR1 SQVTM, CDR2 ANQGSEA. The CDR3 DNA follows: TGCAGCGTCGGGGTGGTTGGGGGCACAGATACGCAGTATTTT. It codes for CSVGVVGGTDTQYF.

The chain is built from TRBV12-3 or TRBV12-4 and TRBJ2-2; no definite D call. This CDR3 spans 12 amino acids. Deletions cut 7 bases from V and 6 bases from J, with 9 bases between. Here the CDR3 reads CASNTSPGELFF. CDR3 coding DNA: TGTGCCAGCAACACGTCCCCCGGGGAGCTGTTTTTT.

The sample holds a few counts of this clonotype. Here the CDR3 DNA reads TGTGCCAGCAGTTCACCCAGCGGGACTAGCACAGATACGCAGTATTTT. Protein sequence: CASSSPSGTSTDTQYF. This sequence joins TRBV28 and TRBJ2-3; 7 positions match TRBD2. Germline V gene sequence: CDR1 MDHEN, CDR2 SYDVKM. The CDR3 runs to 16 residues. V dropped 4 bases and J dropped 0; count of bases not matched to a gene: 7. Full variable domain (outside the CDR3, taken from reference TRBV28 and TRBJ2-3): DVKVTQSSRYLVKRTGEKVFLECVQDMDHENMFWYRQDPGLGLRLIYFSYDVKMKEKGDIPEGYSVSREKKERFSLILESASTNQTSMYLCASSSPSGTSTDTQYFGPGTRLTVL.

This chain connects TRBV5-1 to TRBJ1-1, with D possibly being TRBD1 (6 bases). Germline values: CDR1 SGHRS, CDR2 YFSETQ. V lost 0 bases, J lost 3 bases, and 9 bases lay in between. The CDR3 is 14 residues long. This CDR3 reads CASSLEDRYTEAFF. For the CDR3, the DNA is TGCGCCAGCAGCTTGGAAGACAGGTACACTGAAGCTTTCTTT.

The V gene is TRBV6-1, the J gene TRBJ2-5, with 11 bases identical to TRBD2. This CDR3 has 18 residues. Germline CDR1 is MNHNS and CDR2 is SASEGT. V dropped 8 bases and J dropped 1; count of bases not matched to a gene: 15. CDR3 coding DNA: TGTGCCAGCCGGATAGCGGGGGGGGACAGCACTTCCCAAGAGACCCAGTACTTC. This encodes CASRIAGGDSTSQETQYF.

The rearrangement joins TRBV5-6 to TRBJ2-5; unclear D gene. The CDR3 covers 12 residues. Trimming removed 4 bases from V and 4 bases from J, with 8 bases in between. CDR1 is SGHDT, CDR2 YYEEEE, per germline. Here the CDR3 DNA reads TGTGCCAGCAGCCGGATCGTAGAGACCCAGTACTTC. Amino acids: CASSRIVETQYF.

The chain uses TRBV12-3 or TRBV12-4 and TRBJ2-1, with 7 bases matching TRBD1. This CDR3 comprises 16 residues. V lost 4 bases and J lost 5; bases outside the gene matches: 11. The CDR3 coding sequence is TGTGCCAGCAGTTCGCGGACAGGCAGCCTCAACAATGAGCAGTTCTTC. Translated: CASSSRTGSLNNEQFF.